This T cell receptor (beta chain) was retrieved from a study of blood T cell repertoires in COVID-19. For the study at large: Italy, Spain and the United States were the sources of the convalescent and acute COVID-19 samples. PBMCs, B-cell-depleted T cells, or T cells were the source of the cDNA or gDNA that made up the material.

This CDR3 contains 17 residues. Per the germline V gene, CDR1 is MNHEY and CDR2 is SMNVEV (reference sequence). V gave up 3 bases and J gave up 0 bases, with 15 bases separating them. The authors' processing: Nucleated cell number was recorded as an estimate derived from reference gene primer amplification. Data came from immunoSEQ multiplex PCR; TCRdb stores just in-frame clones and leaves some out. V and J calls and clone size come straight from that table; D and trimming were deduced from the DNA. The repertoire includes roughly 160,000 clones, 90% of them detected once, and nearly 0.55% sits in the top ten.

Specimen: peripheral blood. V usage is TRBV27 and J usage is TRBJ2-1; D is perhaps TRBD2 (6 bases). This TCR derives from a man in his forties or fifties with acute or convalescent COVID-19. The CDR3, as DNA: TGTGCCAGCAGTTTCCGACCGGAGGGGAGCTCCTACAATGAGCAGTTCTTC. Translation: CASSFRPEGSSYNEQFF.